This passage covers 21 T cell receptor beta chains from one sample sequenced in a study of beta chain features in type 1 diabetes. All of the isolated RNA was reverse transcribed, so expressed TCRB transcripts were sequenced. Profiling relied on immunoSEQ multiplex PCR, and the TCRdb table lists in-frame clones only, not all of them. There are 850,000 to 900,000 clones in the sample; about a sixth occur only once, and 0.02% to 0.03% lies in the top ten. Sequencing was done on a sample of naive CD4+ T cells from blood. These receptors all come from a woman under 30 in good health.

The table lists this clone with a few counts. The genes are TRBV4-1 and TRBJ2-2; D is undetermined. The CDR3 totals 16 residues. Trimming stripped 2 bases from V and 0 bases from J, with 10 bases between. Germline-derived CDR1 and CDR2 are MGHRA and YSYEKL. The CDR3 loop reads CASSQTGRSNTGELFF. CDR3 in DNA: TGCGCCAGCAGCCAAACCGGGCGATCGAACACCGGGGAGCTGTTTTTT.

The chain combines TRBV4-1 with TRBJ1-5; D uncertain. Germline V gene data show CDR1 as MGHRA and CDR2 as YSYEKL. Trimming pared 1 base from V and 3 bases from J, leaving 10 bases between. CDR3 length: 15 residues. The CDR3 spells CASSQVSDPNQPQHF. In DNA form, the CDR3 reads TGCGCCAGCAGCCAAGTCAGTGACCCCAATCAGCCCCAGCATTTT.

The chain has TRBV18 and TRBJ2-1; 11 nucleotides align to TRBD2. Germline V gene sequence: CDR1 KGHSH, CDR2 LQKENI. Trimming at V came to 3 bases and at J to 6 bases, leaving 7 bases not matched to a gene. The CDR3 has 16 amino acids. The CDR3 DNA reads TGTGCCAGCTCACCGCCGGGACTAGCGGTCCTCAATGAGCAGTTCTTC. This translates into CASSPPGLAVLNEQFF.

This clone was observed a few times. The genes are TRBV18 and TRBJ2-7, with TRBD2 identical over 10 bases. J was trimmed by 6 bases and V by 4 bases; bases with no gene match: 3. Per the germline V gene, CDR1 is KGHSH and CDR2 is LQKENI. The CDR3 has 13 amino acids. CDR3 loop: CASSLLAGVEQYF. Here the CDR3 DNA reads TGTGCCAGCTCACTGCTAGCGGGAGTCGAGCAGTACTTC.

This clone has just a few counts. The CDR3 nucleotides are TGTGCCAGCAGACCCGCAGGGGGAAAATCCTACGAGCAGTACTTC. Protein product: CASRPAGGKSYEQYF. The V and J genes are TRBV28 and TRBJ2-7, with 7 bases aligning to TRBD1. With 6 bases clipped from V and 1 base from J, the junction kept 9 bases outside the gene matches. Germline CDR1 reads MDHEN; CDR2 reads SYDVKM. This CDR3 has 15 amino acids.

The CDR3 here is CASSPRRSEQYF. DNA of the CDR3: TGTGCCAGCAGCCCCCGGCGTAGCGAGCAGTACTTC. The rearrangement joins TRBV28 to TRBJ2-7, with D uncertain. Germline V gives CDR1 MDHEN, CDR2 SYDVKM. The CDR3 length is 12 residues. Trimming removed 6 bases at V and 6 bases at J, with 12 bases between. Supplemented by reference TRBV28 and TRBJ2-7, the full variable domain reads DVKVTQSSRYLVKRTGEKVFLECVQDMDHENMFWYRQDPGLGLRLIYFSYDVKMKEKGDIPEGYSVSREKKERFSLILESASTNQTSMYLCASSPRRSEQYFGPGTRLTVT.

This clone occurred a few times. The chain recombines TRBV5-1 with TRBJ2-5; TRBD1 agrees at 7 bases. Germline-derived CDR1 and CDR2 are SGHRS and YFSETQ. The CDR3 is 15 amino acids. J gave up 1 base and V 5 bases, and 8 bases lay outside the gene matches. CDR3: CASSSGQPFQETQYF. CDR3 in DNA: TGCGCCAGCAGTTCGGGACAGCCGTTCCAAGAGACCCAGTACTTC. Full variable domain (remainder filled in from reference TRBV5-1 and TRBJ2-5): KAGVTQTPRYLIKTRGQQVTLSCSPISGHRSVSWYQQTPGQGLQFLFEYFSETQRNKGNFPGRFSGRQFSNSRSEMNVSTLELGDSALYLCASSSGQPFQETQYFGPGTRLLVL.

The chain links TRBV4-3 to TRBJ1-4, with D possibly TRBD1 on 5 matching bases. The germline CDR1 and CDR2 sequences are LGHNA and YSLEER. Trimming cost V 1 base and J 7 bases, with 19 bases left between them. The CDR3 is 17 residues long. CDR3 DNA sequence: TGCGCCAGCAGCCAAGGAGGCTTAAGAGGGGTGGGTGAAAAACTGTTTTTT. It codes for CASSQGGLRGVGEKLFF.

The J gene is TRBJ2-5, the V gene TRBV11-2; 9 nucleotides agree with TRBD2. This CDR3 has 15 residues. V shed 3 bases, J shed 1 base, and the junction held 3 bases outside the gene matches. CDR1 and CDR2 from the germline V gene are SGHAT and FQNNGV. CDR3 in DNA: TGTGCCAGCAGCTTCGTAGCGGGAGTCCAAGAGACCCAGTACTTC. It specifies CASSFVAGVQETQYF.

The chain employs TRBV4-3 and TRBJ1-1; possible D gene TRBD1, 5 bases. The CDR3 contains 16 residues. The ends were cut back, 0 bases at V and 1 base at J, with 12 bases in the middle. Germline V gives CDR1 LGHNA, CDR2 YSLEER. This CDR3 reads CASSQEGHRPNTEAFF. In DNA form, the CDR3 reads TGCGCCAGCAGCCAAGAGGGTCACAGGCCGAACACTGAAGCTTTCTTT.

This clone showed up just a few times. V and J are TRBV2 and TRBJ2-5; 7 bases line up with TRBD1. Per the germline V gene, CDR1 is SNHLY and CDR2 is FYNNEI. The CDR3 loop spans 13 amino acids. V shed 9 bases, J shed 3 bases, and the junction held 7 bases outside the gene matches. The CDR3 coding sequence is TGTGCCAGTCAGACAGGGTACGAAGAGACCCAGTACTTC. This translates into CASQTGYEETQYF.

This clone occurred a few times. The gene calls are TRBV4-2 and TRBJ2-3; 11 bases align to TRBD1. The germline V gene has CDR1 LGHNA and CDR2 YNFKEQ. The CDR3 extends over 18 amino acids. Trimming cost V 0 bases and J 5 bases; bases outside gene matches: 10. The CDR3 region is CASSQDRISGQGGDTQYF. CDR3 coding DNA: TGTGCCAGCAGCCAAGATCGTATATCGGGACAGGGGGGAGATACGCAGTATTTT.

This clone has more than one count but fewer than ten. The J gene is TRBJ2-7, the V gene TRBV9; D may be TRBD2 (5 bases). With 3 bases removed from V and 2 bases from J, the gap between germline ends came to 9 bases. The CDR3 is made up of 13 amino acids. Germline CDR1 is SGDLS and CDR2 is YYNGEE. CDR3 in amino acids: CASSGGSTYEQYF. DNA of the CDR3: TGTGCCAGCAGCGGAGGGTCGACCTACGAGCAGTACTTC.

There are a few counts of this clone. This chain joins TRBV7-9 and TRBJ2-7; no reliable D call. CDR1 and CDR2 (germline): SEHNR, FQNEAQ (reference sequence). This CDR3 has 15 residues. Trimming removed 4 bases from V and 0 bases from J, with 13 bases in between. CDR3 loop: CASSYQSMNSYEQYF. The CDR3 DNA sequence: TGTGCCAGCAGCTACCAATCCATGAACTCCTACGAGCAGTACTTC.

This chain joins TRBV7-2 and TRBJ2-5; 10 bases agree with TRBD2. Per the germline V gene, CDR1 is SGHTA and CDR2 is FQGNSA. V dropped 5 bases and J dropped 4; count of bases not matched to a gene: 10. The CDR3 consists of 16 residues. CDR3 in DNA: TGTGCCAGCAGCCCCACCGGGACTAGCGCGATAGAGACCCAGTACTTC. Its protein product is CASSPTGTSAIETQYF.

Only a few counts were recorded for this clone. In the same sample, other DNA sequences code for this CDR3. CDR3 loop: CASSQELAGSYEQYF. The CDR3 DNA reads TGCGCCAGCAGCCAAGAACTAGCGGGGTCCTACGAGCAGTACTTC. The rearrangement joins TRBV4-3 to TRBJ2-7; 10 bases map to TRBD2. J lost 1 base, V lost 0 bases, and 0 bases had no gene match. Looked up from germline, CDR1 is LGHNA and CDR2 is YSLEER. CDR3 length: 15 residues.

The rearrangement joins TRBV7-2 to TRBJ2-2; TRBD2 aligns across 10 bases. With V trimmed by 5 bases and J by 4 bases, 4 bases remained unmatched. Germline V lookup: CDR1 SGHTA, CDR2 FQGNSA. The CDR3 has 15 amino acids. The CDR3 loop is CASSQRGGATGELFF. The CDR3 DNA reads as TGTGCCAGCAGCCAGCGGGGGGGTGCCACCGGGGAGCTGTTTTTT. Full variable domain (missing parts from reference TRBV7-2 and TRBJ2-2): GAGVSQSPSNKVTEKGKDVELRCDPISGHTALYWYRQSLGQGLEFLIYFQGNSAPDKSGLPSDRFSAERTGGSVSTLTIQRTQQEDSAVYLCASSQRGGATGELFFGEGSRLTVL.

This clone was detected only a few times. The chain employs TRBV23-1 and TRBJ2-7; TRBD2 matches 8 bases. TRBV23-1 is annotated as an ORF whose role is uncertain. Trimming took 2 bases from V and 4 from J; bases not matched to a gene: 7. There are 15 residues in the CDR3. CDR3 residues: CASSQPGLGCYEQYF. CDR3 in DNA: TGCGCCAGCAGTCAACCGGGACTAGGGTGTTACGAGCAGTACTTC.

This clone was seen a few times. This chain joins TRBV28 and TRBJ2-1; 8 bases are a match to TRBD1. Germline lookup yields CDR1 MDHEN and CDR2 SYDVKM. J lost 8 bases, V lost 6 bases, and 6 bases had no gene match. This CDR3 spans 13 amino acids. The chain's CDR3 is CASRYQGADEQFF. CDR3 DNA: TGTGCCAGCAGGTATCAGGGGGCGGATGAGCAGTTCTTC.

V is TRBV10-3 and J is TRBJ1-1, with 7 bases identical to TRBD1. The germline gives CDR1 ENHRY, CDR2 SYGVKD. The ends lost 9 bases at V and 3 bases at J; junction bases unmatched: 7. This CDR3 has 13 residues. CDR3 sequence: CAMSGQSDTEAFF. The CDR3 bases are TGTGCCATGTCGGGACAGTCGGACACTGAAGCTTTCTTT.

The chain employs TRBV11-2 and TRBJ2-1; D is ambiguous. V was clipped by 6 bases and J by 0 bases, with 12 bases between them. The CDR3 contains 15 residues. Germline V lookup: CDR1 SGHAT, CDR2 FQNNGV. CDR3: CASRSIASSYNEQFF. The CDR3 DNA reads TGTGCCAGCAGATCTATAGCAAGCTCCTACAATGAGCAGTTCTTC.